This is a list of T cell receptor beta chains from one sample in a study of blood T cell repertoires in COVID-19. Data came from immunoSEQ multiplex PCR; TCRdb stores just in-frame clones and leaves some out. The repertoire holds about 270,000 clones, with about nine tenths as singletons. The sequenced material came from peripheral blood. These receptors all stem from a woman between 25 and 40 years old with COVID-19, enrolled during active disease. Both conserved end residues are part of each CDR3. A D gene is named only where the DNA matches it firmly. Clone size is given for some rows only: seen once, a few or many times, or a class if the clone is expanded.

D gene	clone size	V gene	CDR3 length	J gene	CDR3 protein	CDR3 DNA
.	.	TRBV29-1	13	TRBJ2-7	CSVALPASYEQYF	TGCAGCGTTGCCCTTCCCGCGTCCTACGAGCAGTACTTC
.	.	TRBV27	15	TRBJ1-1	CASSLSGTLGTEAFF	TGTGCCAGCAGTTTATCGGGGACACTGGGGACTGAAGCTTTCTTT
TRBD1	.	TRBV7-6	15	TRBJ1-3	CASSATGSSGNTIYF	TGTGCCAGCAGCGCGACAGGGAGCTCTGGAAACACCATATATTTT
TRBD1	.	TRBV19	15	TRBJ2-2	CASSRRTGDTGELFF	TGTGCCAGTAGTAGACGGACAGGGGACACCGGGGAGCTGTTTTTT
TRBD1	.	TRBV11-2	13	TRBJ2-2	CASSLTGGRELFF	TGTGCCAGCAGCCTAACAGGGGGCCGGGAGCTGTTTTTT
.	.	TRBV29-1	13	TRBJ1-5	CSVVDGGNQPQHF	TGCAGCGTTGTCGACGGGGGGAATCAGCCCCAGCATTTT
TRBD1	.	TRBV6-5	14	TRBJ1-2	CASRDTGVSYGYTF	TGTGCCAGCCGAGATACAGGGGTTAGCTATGGCTACACCTTC
.	.	TRBV20-1	13	TRBJ1-1	CSASPPGDTEAFF	TGCAGTGCTAGTCCCCCGGGAGACACTGAAGCTTTCTTT
.	.	TRBV27	12	TRBJ2-5	CASSFPGETQYF	TGTGCCAGCAGTTTCCCGGGTGAGACCCAGTACTTC
.	.	TRBV6-5	15	TRBJ2-2	CASSLETGGTGELFF	TGTGCCAGCAGCCTCGAGACAGGCGGTACCGGGGAGCTGTTTTTT
TRBD2	once	TRBV11-2	15	TRBJ2-3	CASSLVGTSKNTQYF	TGTGCCAGCAGCTTAGTAGGGACTAGCAAAAATACGCAGTATTTT
.	.	TRBV9	14	TRBJ1-1	CASSALPGNTEAFF	TGTGCCAGCAGCGCTCTCCCAGGGAACACTGAAGCTTTCTTT
TRBD1	.	TRBV6-2/TRBV6-3	14	TRBJ1-6	CASSLGQGNSPLHF	TGTGCCAGCAGCCTGGGACAGGGGAATTCACCCCTCCACTTT
.	.	TRBV4-2	17	TRBJ2-3	CASSQVPGVQRTDTQYF	TGTGCCAGCAGCCAAGTCCCGGGTGTTCAGCGCACAGATACGCAGTATTTT
.	.	TRBV13	15	TRBJ2-5	CASSLAGEGDETQYF	TGTGCCAGCAGCTTAGCAGGGGAGGGGGATGAGACCCAGTACTTC
TRBD1	.	TRBV18	20	TRBJ2-3	CASSLRTGGVRLEGTDTQYF	TGTGCCAGCTCCCTTCGGACAGGGGGCGTGCGGTTGGAAGGCACAGATACGCAGTATTTT
TRBD1	.	TRBV5-1	16	TRBJ1-1	CASRPGQGSMNTEAFF	TGCGCCAGCAGACCCGGACAGGGTTCGATGAACACTGAAGCTTTCTTT
.	.	TRBV12-3/TRBV12-4	13	TRBJ2-7	CATSQGTIYEQYF	TGTGCCACTTCTCAGGGGACCATCTACGAGCAGTACTTC
TRBD1	.	TRBV29-1	17	TRBJ2-7	CSVAGVQGGPGSYEQYF	TGCAGCGTTGCAGGGGTACAAGGGGGCCCTGGCTCCTACGAGCAGTACTTC
.	.	TRBV6-1	14	TRBJ2-1	CASSEGPGEGEQFF	TGTGCCAGCAGTGAAGGTCCAGGGGAGGGTGAGCAGTTCTTC
TRBD1	.	TRBV7-2	15	TRBJ1-2	CASSSTGTGPYGYTF	TGTGCCAGCAGCTCCACCGGGACAGGGCCCTATGGCTACACCTTC